This section outlines one T cell receptor (beta chain) sequence together with its context. The record originates from a study of blood T cell repertoires in COVID-19. Per the authors' pipeline: Quantification of nucleated cells was approximated via reference gene primer amplification. Method: immunoSEQ multiplex PCR; TCRdb's copy keeps in-frame clones and lacks some. From that table come the V and J calls and clone size; the DNA was used to work out D and trimming. Of under 450,000 clones in the sample, about four fifths are singletons; the top ten hold more than 1%. This CDR3 contains 15 residues. V lost 4 bases to trimming and J lost 6 bases; unmatched junction nucleotides: 6. In germline, CDR1 is SGHAT, CDR2 FQNNGV.

This TCR was sampled from a human donor with acute or convalescent COVID-19. The donor label of this sample is uncertain. V and J are TRBV11-2 and TRBJ1-6, with 7 bases aligning to TRBD1. Sequencing was performed on peripheral blood. For the CDR3, the DNA is TGTGCCAGCAGCTACCAACAGGGGATTAATTCACCCCTCCACTTT. Protein product: CASSYQQGINSPLHF.